These T cell receptor beta chains were read from a single sample in a study of blood T cell repertoires in COVID-19. Repertoires were generated with immunoSEQ multiplex PCR, while TCRdb's copy carries only in-frame clones and drops some. This table has over 400,000 clones, approximately 83% appearing once. Material: peripheral blood. Receptor source: a human donor in a cohort sampled during active COVID-19. Each CDR3 is given with its conserved first and last residue. The D gene is left open where the match is weak. The size of a clone is reported for some rows only, either as once, few or many, or as a class for expanded clones.

TRBD1,TRBJ2-3,TRBV5-1,NA,CASSVLGTDTDTQYF,TGCGCCAGCAGCGTTCTGGGGACAGACACAGATACGCAGTATTTT
TRBD1,TRBJ2-1,TRBV11-2,NA,CASSDPGQGRLNEQFF,TGTGCCAGCAGCGACCCGGGACAGGGAAGGCTCAATGAGCAGTTCTTC
NA,TRBJ2-3,TRBV5-4,few,CASSPEAGSDTQYF,TGTGCCAGCAGCCCAGAGGCAGGGTCAGATACGCAGTATTTT
NA,TRBJ1-2,TRBV19,once,CASSPERQAPNYGYTF,TGTGCCAGTAGCCCCGAACGACAGGCACCTAACTATGGCTACACCTTC
NA,TRBJ1-4,TRBV9,NA,CASSRSTETNEKLFF,TGTGCCAGCAGCCGTAGCACGGAGACTAATGAAAAACTGTTTTTT
NA,TRBJ1-5,TRBV28,NA,CATRQDRSSWSNQPQHF,TGTGCCACCCGACAGGATAGGAGTAGTTGGAGCAATCAGCCCCAGCATTTT
NA,TRBJ1-1,TRBV19,NA,CASSNGQLNTEAFF,TGTGCCAGTAGCAACGGACAGTTGAACACTGAAGCTTTCTTT
NA,TRBJ2-1,TRBV5-1,NA,CASSPPQGGIDEQFF,TGCGCCAGCAGCCCCCCCCAGGGGGGTATCGATGAGCAGTTCTTC
NA,TRBJ1-1,TRBV7-9,few,CASSFHQGNTEAFF,TGTGCCAGCAGCTTCCATCAGGGAAACACTGAAGCTTTCTTT
NA,TRBJ1-2,TRBV6-5,NA,CASSPFGESNYGYTF,TGTGCCAGCAGTCCTTTCGGGGAGTCTAACTATGGCTACACCTTC
NA,TRBJ1-1,TRBV9,NA,CASSVVVFGAAEAFF,TGTGCCAGCAGCGTAGTCGTGTTTGGGGCGGCTGAAGCTTTCTTT
TRBD1,TRBJ2-7,TRBV6-5,NA,CASIRDRGFDEQYF,TGTGCCAGCATCCGGGACAGGGGGTTTGACGAGCAGTACTTC
TRBD1,TRBJ2-7,TRBV2,NA,CASSAVGQGPYEQYF,TGTGCCAGCAGTGCGGTGGGACAGGGCCCCTACGAGCAGTACTTC
TRBD1,TRBJ2-4,TRBV13,NA,CASRAGQGIQYF,TGTGCCAGCAGGGCGGGACAGGGGATTCAGTACTTC
NA,TRBJ1-1,TRBV5-8,NA,CASSLGWGGTEAFF,TGTGCCAGCAGCTTGGGCTGGGGCGGCACTGAAGCTTTCTTT
NA,TRBJ1-5,TRBV4-2,NA,CASTGQLNQPQHF,TGTGCCAGCACCGGACAGCTAAATCAGCCCCAGCATTTT
TRBD2,TRBJ2-7,TRBV7-2,NA,CASSLEKSPSGSYEQYF,TGTGCCAGCAGCTTAGAAAAGTCGCCTAGCGGCTCCTACGAGCAGTACTTC
TRBD2,TRBJ2-1,TRBV5-1,NA,CASSLLAGGRNEQFF,TGCGCCAGCAGCTTGCTTGCGGGAGGGCGCAATGAGCAGTTCTTC
NA,TRBJ1-3,TRBV2,few,CASGPPGGNTIYF,TGTGCCAGCGGGCCCCCGGGGGGAAACACCATATATTTT
TRBD1,TRBJ2-5,TRBV30,NA,CAWREGQGYKETQYF,TGTGCCTGGAGGGAAGGACAGGGCTACAAGGAGACCCAGTACTTC
TRBD1,TRBJ1-5,TRBV2,NA,CASSQTGHSNQPQHF,TGTGCCAGCAGTCAGACAGGGCATTCAAATCAGCCCCAGCATTTT
NA,TRBJ1-1,TRBV28,NA,CASSLTGGEAFF,TGTGCCAGCAGTTTAACCGGGGGTGAAGCTTTCTTT
NA,TRBJ1-1,TRBV7-8,NA,CASSSNRFFTRGTEAFF,TGTGCCAGCAGCTCGAACAGGTTTTTTACCCGGGGGACTGAAGCTTTCTTT
TRBD1,TRBJ2-3,TRBV6-4,NA,CASSAGTGDQDTQYF,TGTGCCAGCAGCGCCGGGACAGGAGATCAAGATACGCAGTATTTT
NA,TRBJ2-1,TRBV9,once,CASSVGQTYNEQFF,TGTGCCAGCAGCGTGGGTCAGACATACAATGAGCAGTTCTTC
TRBD1,TRBJ2-5,TRBV7-3,NA,CASSSLSTGDGSETQYF,TGTGCCAGCAGCTCGCTAAGTACAGGGGATGGGTCAGAGACCCAGTACTTC
NA,TRBJ2-7,TRBV30,NA,CAWSGQWQYF,TGTGCCTGGAGTGGACAGTGGCAGTACTTC
NA,TRBJ2-2,TRBV12-5,NA,CASDSRFTGELFF,TGTGCTAGTGACTCCCGATTCACCGGGGAGCTGTTTTTT
NA,TRBJ2-7,TRBV4-1,NA,CASSQGTHAEQYF,TGCGCCAGCAGCCAGGGGACTCATGCCGAGCAGTACTTC
TRBD1,TRBJ1-2,TRBV5-4,once,CASSLGQGDGYTF,TGTGCCAGCAGCCTGGGACAGGGGGATGGCTACACCTTC
TRBD2,TRBJ2-4,TRBV11-2,NA,CASSYSGSGDIQYF,TGTGCCAGCAGTTATAGCGGGAGTGGGGACATTCAGTACTTC
NA,TRBJ2-6,TRBV4-2,NA,CASSQERSGANVLTF,TGTGCCAGCAGCCAAGAGCGCTCTGGGGCCAACGTCCTGACTTTC
NA,TRBJ2-4,TRBV5-1,NA,CASSLEGLSSNIQYF,TGCGCCAGCAGCTTGGAGGGGCTTTCGTCCAACATTCAGTACTTC
TRBD2,TRBJ2-7,TRBV28,few,CASSWGLAQTKQYF,TGTGCCAGCAGTTGGGGACTAGCTCAAACGAAGCAGTACTTC
NA,TRBJ2-3,TRBV7-3,NA,CASSFGRERDTQYF,TGTGCCAGCAGCTTTGGCAGGGAACGAGATACGCAGTATTTT
NA,TRBJ1-1,TRBV5-4,NA,CAMRMWGEGFAEAFF,TGTGCCATGCGCATGTGGGGCGAAGGATTCGCTGAAGCTTTCTTT
NA,TRBJ1-5,TRBV28,NA,CASILGGGTDNQPQHF,TGTGCCAGCATCCTTGGGGGGGGCACAGACAATCAGCCCCAGCATTTT